The 17 T cell receptor beta chains listed next were all sequenced from one sample in a study of T cell changes during pregnancy in multiple sclerosis. Clones were read by immunoSEQ multiplex PCR, and TCRdb kept only the in-frame ones, dropping some. The sample shows over 100,000 clones, around 90% of them seen only once. The specimen comprised peripheral blood, sampled in the third trimester of pregnancy. These receptor sequences come from a female donor with multiple sclerosis, enrolled in a pregnancy study.

V is TRBV5-1 and J is TRBJ2-7; no clear D. The CDR3 is 11 amino acids. V shed 3 bases and J shed 5 bases, with 6 bases lying between them. Germline V gene lookup returns CDR1 SGHRS and CDR2 YFSETQ. The DNA for the CDR3 is TGCGCCAGCAGCTCAAGAGACGAGCAGTACTTC. Encoded protein: CASSSRDEQYF.

The rearrangement links TRBV2 to TRBJ2-5; tentatively, D is TRBD1 (5 bases). This CDR3 spans 14 amino acids. Trimming stripped 2 bases from V and 1 base from J, with 8 bases between. Germline V gene lookup returns CDR1 SNHLY and CDR2 FYNNEI. CDR3 amino acids: CASSETGGQETQYF. The CDR3, as DNA: TGTGCCAGCAGTGAAACAGGTGGCCAAGAGACCCAGTACTTC.

The chain is built from TRBV28 and TRBJ2-2; D remains ambiguous. V dropped 6 bases and J dropped 5 bases, with 16 bases sitting between them. Germline V gives CDR1 MDHEN, CDR2 SYDVKM. This CDR3 comprises 15 residues. CDR3 protein: CASSSSGYGTGELFF. In DNA, the CDR3 is TGTGCCAGCAGCTCTAGTGGATATGGTACCGGGGAGCTGTTTTTT.

This chain joins TRBV5-1 and TRBJ1-1; D is perhaps TRBD1 (6 bases). The germline V gene has CDR1 SGHRS and CDR2 YFSETQ. There are 15 residues in the CDR3. Trimming took 3 bases from V and 1 from J, leaving 13 bases between them. CDR3 in amino acids: CASSSRGQQNTEAFF. CDR3 DNA: TGCGCCAGCAGCTCCCGCGGACAGCAGAACACTGAAGCTTTCTTT.

The chain employs TRBV28 and TRBJ2-7; a weak D match, TRBD2 (6 bases). The V gene lost 6 bases and the J gene lost 0 bases, with 15 bases spanning the gap. The germline V gene has CDR1 MDHEN and CDR2 SYDVKM. This CDR3 contains 15 residues. The CDR3 nucleotides read TGTGCCAGCAGCCTAGGGACTGTTAGCTCCTACGAGCAGTACTTC. It codes for CASSLGTVSSYEQYF.

About this clone: Other DNA sequences from this sample encode an identical CDR3 as well. V gene TRBV27 combines with J gene TRBJ2-7; a weak D match, TRBD2 (6 bases). The CDR3 sequence is 14 residues long. Trimming removed 7 bases at V and 2 bases at J, with 15 bases between. Germline loops: CDR1 MNHEY, CDR2 SMNVEV (reference sequence). The CDR3 DNA follows: TGTGCCAGCACCTCCCCGGGACTTCCCTACGAGCAGTACTTC. As protein: CASTSPGLPYEQYF.

This clone was counted a few times. This chain links TRBV11-2 with TRBJ1-1, with 7 bases identical to TRBD1. The V and J ends lost 5 bases and 6 bases, in that order; junction bases with no gene match: 12. This CDR3 has 15 residues. Germline V gene data show CDR1 as SGHAT and CDR2 as FQNNGV. The CDR3 sequence: CASSPVTTGYSEAFF. The CDR3, as DNA: TGTGCCAGCAGCCCGGTGACGACAGGGTATTCTGAAGCTTTCTTT.

V usage is TRBV29-1 and J usage is TRBJ2-1, with 10 bases identical to TRBD1. The germline V gene encodes CDR1 SQVTM and CDR2 ANQGSEA. CDR3 length: 14 residues. The V segment lost 7 bases and the J segment 3 bases; nucleotides outside the gene matches: 6. The CDR3 region has the DNA TGCAGCGCCGGGGACAGGGGCTACTACAATGAGCAGTTCTTC. It yields the protein CSAGDRGYYNEQFF.

The chain joins TRBV10-3 to TRBJ2-3, with a weak D call TRBD1 (6 bases). Germline loops: CDR1 ENHRY, CDR2 SYGVKD. The CDR3 extends over 15 amino acids. The ends were cut back, 10 bases at V and 3 bases at J, with 20 bases in the middle. CDR3 protein: CATLPRDIRTDTQYF. In nucleotides, the CDR3 is TGTGCCACCCTACCCCGGGACATTAGGACAGATACGCAGTATTTT.

The rearrangement links TRBV18 to TRBJ1-3; TRBD1 agrees at 9 bases. The CDR3 loop spans 17 amino acids. J lost 1 base, V lost 3 bases, and 7 bases had no gene match. Germline values: CDR1 KGHSH, CDR2 LQKENI. The CDR3 loop is CASSPATGGISGNTIYF. Here the CDR3 DNA reads TGTGCCAGCTCACCTGCGACAGGGGGGATTTCTGGAAACACCATATATTTT.

The V call is TRBV2, the J call TRBJ2-7; D is possibly TRBD1 (6 bases). The V gene lost 7 bases and the J gene lost 4 bases, with 14 bases spanning the gap. Germline-derived CDR1 and CDR2 are SNHLY and FYNNEI. This CDR3 spans 13 amino acids. CDR3 in DNA: TGTGCCAGCAACCCAGGGGTTGGATACGAGCAGTACTTC. As protein: CASNPGVGYEQYF.

The chain carries TRBV29-1 and TRBJ2-5; TRBD2 aligns across 8 bases. J was trimmed by 1 base and V by 4 bases; bases with no gene match: 5. The CDR3 spans 14 residues. Germline loops: CDR1 SQVTM, CDR2 ANQGSEA. CDR3 nucleotide sequence: TGCAGCGTTGGGGCTAGCGGGCGCCAAGAGACCCAGTACTTC. Its protein is CSVGASGRQETQYF.

This sequence joins TRBV6-1 and TRBJ1-3; no reliable D call. V was shortened by 2 bases and J by 0 bases, with 8 bases between the two germline ends. This CDR3 region has 15 residues. Germline V gene data show CDR1 as MNHNS and CDR2 as SASEGT. CDR3 in amino acids: CASSEPPGSGNTIYF. As DNA, the CDR3 is TGTGCCAGCAGTGAACCCCCAGGCTCTGGAAACACCATATATTTT.

J is TRBJ2-7 and V is TRBV18, with D possibly matching TRBD2 (6 bases). This CDR3 has 14 amino acids. Trimming pared 3 bases from V and 3 bases from J, leaving 12 bases between. Germline loops: CDR1 KGHSH, CDR2 LQKENI. In nucleotides, the CDR3 is TGTGCCAGCTCACCTGGCGGGGAGAACTACGAGCAGTACTTC. Translated: CASSPGGENYEQYF.

The rearrangement links TRBV19 to TRBJ2-7; a weak D match, TRBD1 (7 bases). This CDR3 has 16 amino acids. In germline, CDR1 is LNHDA, CDR2 SQIVND (reference sequence). Trimming cost V 5 bases and J 2 bases, with 19 bases left between them. The CDR3 DNA reads TGTGCCAGTAGTTCCCCCTGGCGGGACAGCGCCTACGAGCAGTACTTC. Amino acid sequence: CASSSPWRDSAYEQYF.

Note on this clone: The sample carries other DNA sequences with the same CDR3. The V and J genes are TRBV5-1 and TRBJ1-1; no firm D call. CDR3 length equals 13 residues. CDR1 and CDR2 from the germline V gene are SGHRS and YFSETQ. Trimming took off 3 bases at V and 0 bases at J, with 6 bases between the two ends. CDR3 DNA sequence: TGCGCCAGCAGCTCAACGGTGAACACTGAAGCTTTCTTT. Translating it yields CASSSTVNTEAFF.

This chain uses TRBV7-9 with TRBJ2-2, with D possibly matching TRBD2 (5 bases). This CDR3 has 13 amino acids. Trimming cost V 7 bases and J 6 bases, with 12 bases left between them. Germline V gene data show CDR1 as SEHNR and CDR2 as FQNEAQ (reference sequence). CDR3 sequence reads: CASTTDGAGELFF. The CDR3 region has the DNA TGTGCCAGCACCACCGACGGGGCCGGGGAGCTGTTTTTT.